The clone carrying this T cell receptor beta chain was seen a few times. Its antigen remains unidentified. This entry belongs to a study of beta chain features in type 1 diabetes. The study's findings and limits: Healthy donors had naive, central memory and Treg TCRB repertoires that appeared less similar than those seen among patients. TCRB CDR3 length was moderately but significantly reduced in all four CD4+ subsets of Type 1 diabetes patients. Whether HLA type affects TCRB rearrangement stayed undetermined in the present work.

The CDR3 consists of 14 residues. The J segment lost 0 bases and the V segment lost 4 bases, leaving 0 bases of the junction unmatched. From germline, CDR1 is SGHTA and CDR2 FQGNSA. Reverse transcribing all isolated RNA meant expressed TCRB transcripts were sequenced. The average output of naive, central memory and regulatory T cell samples was about 3.57 million reads. Only in-frame clones appear in the TCRdb table, and some are missing; sequencing was by immunoSEQ multiplex PCR. The sample includes some 350,000 clones, over 8.5% of them seen just once. Donors underwent one heparinised blood draw, around 100 mL on average.

This sequence joins TRBV7-2 and TRBJ2-7; 10 nucleotides match TRBD2. Sequencing was performed on central memory CD4+ T cells from blood. The source of this sequence is a man aged 25 to 40 with type 1 diabetes. The CDR3 DNA is TGTGCCAGCAGCTCTAGCGGGAGCTCCTACGAGCAGTACTTC. Its translation is CASSSSGSSYEQYF. The complete variable domain, with remaining parts taken from reference TRBV7-2 and TRBJ2-7, reads GAGVSQSPSNKVTEKGKDVELRCDPISGHTALYWYRQSLGQGLEFLIYFQGNSAPDKSGLPSDRFSAERTGGSVSTLTIQRTQQEDSAVYLCASSSSGSSYEQYFGPGTRLTVT.